The clone carrying this T cell receptor beta chain was observed a single time. Its antigen is unidentified. The sample carries other DNA sequences with the same CDR3. The data were taken from a study of cytomegalovirus exposure and HLA in healthy donors. Germline CDR1 reads GTSNPN; CDR2 reads SVGIG (reference sequence). V lost 1 base and J lost 5, with 8 bases in between. The CDR3 has 12 amino acids. Findings and limits, study-wide: One cluster of highly shared sequence variants probably arose as a sequencing artifact. In a later analysis, at a false discovery rate of 0.05, about 17,000 TCR beta sequences matched HLA alleles.

Primers: 60 Vbeta forward and 13 Jbeta reverse. TCRdb keeps only in-frame clones here, not all; method: immunoSEQ multiplex PCR. Altogether approximately 160,000 clones are present, around four fifths being singletons, with the ten largest covering 4.8%. This sequence joins TRBV30 and TRBJ1-1, with D uncertain. This receptor was taken from a girl under 18 in good health and CMV-seropositive. Sequenced: PBMCs. CDR3: CAWSDRGTEAFF. The CDR3 coding sequence is TGTGCCTGGAGTGACAGAGGGACTGAAGCTTTCTTT. The full variable domain, in which reference TRBV30 and TRBJ1-1 provide the parts outside the CDR3, is SQTIHQWPATLVQPVGSPLSLECTVEGTSNPNLYWYRQAAGRGLQLLFYSVGIGQISSEVPQNLSASRPQDRQFILSSKKLLLSDSGFYLCAWSDRGTEAFFGQGTRLTVV.